Listed here are 22 T cell receptor beta chains from one sample, sequenced in a study of blood T cell repertoires in COVID-19. Sequenced by immunoSEQ multiplex PCR; TCRdb stores in-frame clones only, minus some. The sample records 150,000 or so clones, approximately 85% being singletons. Sequencing was done on a sample of peripheral blood. These receptors came from a man in his 60s with COVID-19, enrolled during active disease.

The CDR3 region is CASKPQTGLNTEAFF. The DNA of the CDR3 is TGTGCCAGTAAACCCCAGACAGGGCTGAACACTGAAGCTTTCTTT. V and J are TRBV19 and TRBJ1-1, with 7 bases fitting TRBD1. The CDR3 runs 15 residues. Germline V lookup: CDR1 LNHDA, CDR2 SQIVND (reference sequence). The trim removed 7 bases at V and 0 bases at J, leaving 8 bases unmatched.

This clone was counted between two and nine times. V and J are TRBV3-1 (or the pseudogene TRBV3-2) and TRBJ2-1; 9 bases align to TRBD2. The germline V gene has CDR1 LGHDT and CDR2 YNNKEL (reference sequence). Losses at the gene ends were 0 bases for V and 12 bases for J; bases not matched to a gene: 12. The CDR3 extends over 16 amino acids. The CDR3 sequence: CASSQDGLARGMRQFF. CDR3 DNA: TGTGCCAGCAGCCAAGACGGACTAGCGAGGGGAATGAGGCAGTTCTTC.

The chain combines TRBV20-1 with TRBJ1-5; no definite D call. The germline V gene encodes CDR1 DFQATT and CDR2 SNEGSKA (reference sequence). The CDR3 loop spans 12 amino acids. Trimming took 3 bases from V and 6 from J, leaving 9 bases between them. The CDR3 region has the DNA TGCAGTGCTAGTTTGGAGGGTCAGCCCCAGCATTTT. Residues: CSASLEGQPQHF.

The J gene is TRBJ1-3, the V gene TRBV6-5; no reliable D call. This CDR3 is built from 14 residues. Germline-derived CDR1 and CDR2 are MNHEY and SVGAGI. V was clipped by 7 bases and J by 0 bases, with 10 bases between them. The CDR3 sequence is CASNAGSSGNTIYF. In DNA, the CDR3 is TGTGCCAGCAACGCGGGGTCCTCTGGAAACACCATATATTTT.

The rearrangement links TRBV5-1 to TRBJ2-2; 10 nucleotides match TRBD2. Germline V lookup: CDR1 SGHRS, CDR2 YFSETQ. Trimming removed 6 bases from V and 0 bases from J; junction bases left unmatched: 2. CDR3 length equals 15 residues. CDR3 nucleotides: TGCGCCAGCACACTAGCGGGATCGAACACCGGGGAGCTGTTTTTT. This sequence encodes CASTLAGSNTGELFF.

This chain links TRBV12-3 or TRBV12-4 with TRBJ2-5; D gene unclear. This CDR3 has 13 residues. The V gene lost 6 bases and the J gene lost 5 bases, with 13 bases spanning the gap. The CDR3 nucleotides are TGTGCCAGCAGCGACACCGACGGCGAGACCCAGTACTTC. This gives the protein CASSDTDGETQYF.

This CDR3 reads CASSRDRIYNSPLHF. The CDR3, as DNA: TGTGCCAGCAGCCGGGACAGAATCTATAATTCACCCCTCCACTTT. The V call is TRBV13, the J call TRBJ1-6; 7 nucleotides line up with TRBD1. This CDR3 has 15 residues. CDR1 and CDR2 from the germline V gene are PRHDT and FYEKMQ (reference sequence). V lost 5 bases and J lost 3; bases outside the gene matches: 4.

The rearrangement joins TRBV19 to TRBJ2-3, with 15 bases aligning to TRBD2. The CDR3 is made up of 18 amino acids. Trimming took 5 bases from V and 3 from J; bases not matched to a gene: 9. CDR1 is LNHDA and CDR2 is SQIVND in the germline V gene (reference sequence). The CDR3, as DNA: TGTGCCAGTAGTCCCCCGGTCGGACTAGCGGGAGGGACAGATACGCAGTATTTT. Protein sequence: CASSPPVGLAGGTDTQYF.

J is TRBJ1-1 and V is TRBV28; no reliable D call. Germline assignment: CDR1 MDHEN and CDR2 SYDVKM. Trimming left V 4 bases short and J 4 bases short, with 16 bases between. This CDR3 is built from 15 residues. Here the CDR3 reads CASSSLEFSSTEAFF. The CDR3 DNA is TGTGCCAGCAGTTCCCTCGAGTTTTCAAGCACTGAAGCTTTCTTT.

This clone was recorded only once. J is TRBJ1-5 and V is TRBV28; D gene unclear. The CDR3 spans 15 residues. V was cut by 6 bases and J by 6 bases, with 18 bases left in between. Germline values: CDR1 MDHEN, CDR2 SYDVKM. The CDR3 region has the DNA TGTGCCAGCAGAACACCCCAGGTCGACATTCAGCCCCAGCATTTT. This codes for CASRTPQVDIQPQHF.

This chain connects TRBV18 to TRBJ2-5; TRBD1 is a possible D gene (6 bases). The CDR3 loop spans 14 amino acids. V lost 1 base and J 5 bases, leaving 11 bases between the germline ends. Germline values: CDR1 KGHSH, CDR2 LQKENI. The CDR3 spells CASSPQAQGETQYF. CDR3 nucleotide sequence: TGTGCCAGCTCACCACAGGCCCAGGGGGAGACCCAGTACTTC.

The rearrangement uses TRBV6-1 and TRBJ2-7, with 8 bases identical to TRBD2. V dropped 4 bases and J dropped 4; count of bases not matched to a gene: 12. The germline V gene encodes CDR1 MNHNS and CDR2 SASEGT. The CDR3 is 16 residues long. Here the CDR3 DNA reads TGTGCCAGCAGTGTAGGACTAGCACCGCCCGCTTACGAGCAGTACTTC. It codes for CASSVGLAPPAYEQYF.

The chain is built from TRBV6-5 and TRBJ1-2, with D perhaps matching TRBD1 (6 bases). The CDR3 extends over 12 amino acids. V lost 4 bases to trimming and J lost 14 bases, with 17 bases between them. Germline CDR1 is MNHEY and CDR2 is SVGAGI. The CDR3: CASSSAGTSKTF. CDR3 nucleotides: TGTGCCAGCAGTTCGGCCGGGACATCAAAAACCTTC.

This clone is a singleton in its sample. This sequence joins TRBV11-2 and TRBJ2-2; 9 bases are shared with TRBD2. Germline CDR1 SGHAT, CDR2 FQNNGV. The V gene end was trimmed by 1 base and the J gene end by 3 bases; junction bases not matched to a gene: 12. CDR3 size: 19 residues. CDR3 sequence: CASSLVGGRVPRDTGELFF. CDR3 DNA: TGTGCCAGCAGCTTAGTAGGCGGGAGGGTCCCCCGAGACACCGGGGAGCTGTTTTTT.

The V gene is TRBV7-3, the J gene TRBJ1-1; the D is unclear. The CDR3 has 12 amino acids. The V end was cut by 4 bases, the J end by 5 bases, with 8 bases between. The germline V gene encodes CDR1 SGHTA and CDR2 FQGTGA. The CDR3 protein is CASSSGSTEAFF. The DNA for the CDR3 is TGTGCCAGCAGCTCCGGGTCGACTGAAGCTTTCTTT.

The J gene is TRBJ1-1, the V gene TRBV9, with no clear D. CDR3 size: 14 residues. V shed 4 bases and J shed 0 bases, with 10 bases lying between them. Germline V gene sequence: CDR1 SGDLS, CDR2 YYNGEE. CDR3: CASSPRGMNTEAFF. The CDR3 DNA reads TGTGCCAGCAGCCCCCGAGGGATGAACACTGAAGCTTTCTTT.

This clone is a singleton in its sample. The V call is TRBV15, the J call TRBJ1-2, with 7 bases fitting TRBD1. The CDR3 length is 18 residues. Germline V lookup: CDR1 LNHNV, CDR2 YYDKDF (reference sequence). With 0 bases clipped from V and 6 bases from J, the junction kept 16 bases outside the gene matches. CDR3 region: CATSRDREGGAFVDGYTF. The DNA for the CDR3 is TGTGCCACCAGCAGAGATAGGGAAGGGGGCGCTTTCGTGGATGGCTACACCTTC.

The chain is built from TRBV6-2 or TRBV6-3 and TRBJ2-4, with TRBD1 identical over 11 bases. The CDR3 totals 21 residues. Germline values: CDR1 MNHEY, CDR2 SVGEGT. V gave up 0 bases and J gave up 0 bases; unmatched junction bases: 13. The CDR3 spells CASSYSIGTGGSSLAKNIQYF. Here the CDR3 DNA reads TGTGCCAGCAGTTACTCGATAGGGACAGGGGGATCCTCTCTAGCCAAAAACATTCAGTACTTC.

The gene calls are TRBV9 and TRBJ1-3, with 8 bases fitting TRBD1. CDR1 and CDR2 (germline): SGDLS, YYNGEE. This CDR3 spans 16 amino acids. Trimming at V came to 0 bases and at J to 4 bases, leaving 6 bases not matched to a gene. The CDR3 protein is CASSVVQGASGNTIYF. CDR3 bases: TGTGCCAGCAGCGTAGTTCAGGGGGCTTCCGGAAACACCATATATTTT.

The CDR3 sequence: CASSVEPQGLAGVETQYF. Here the CDR3 DNA reads TGTGCCAGCAGCGTCGAACCCCAAGGACTAGCGGGAGTAGAGACCCAGTACTTC. The chain recombines TRBV9 with TRBJ2-5; 13 positions agree with TRBD2. The CDR3 totals 18 residues. The V segment lost 2 bases and the J segment 4 bases; nucleotides outside the gene matches: 11. Per germline, CDR1 SGDLS and CDR2 YYNGEE.

CDR3 protein: CASSGGRASGNTGELFF. The CDR3 nucleotides read TGTGCCAGCAGCGGAGGCCGGGCTAGCGGAAACACCGGGGAGCTGTTTTTT. This chain connects TRBV7-2 to TRBJ2-2; TRBD2 aligns across 7 bases. Germline CDR1 and CDR2: SGHTA and FQGNSA. CDR3 length equals 17 residues. Losses at the gene ends were 5 bases for V and 2 bases for J; bases not matched to a gene: 11.

This chain connects TRBV6-5 to TRBJ1-3, with TRBD1 matching over 9 bases. Per the germline V gene, CDR1 is MNHEY and CDR2 is SVGAGI. The length of the CDR3 is 15 residues. Losses at the gene ends were 6 bases for V and 1 base for J; bases not matched to a gene: 4. The DNA of the CDR3 is TGTGCCAGCAGCCGGGACAGGGCTTCTGGAAACACCATATATTTT. This sequence encodes CASSRDRASGNTIYF.